Following are 9 T cell receptor beta chains from one sample sequenced in a study of vaccination effects on CD4 cells after COVID-19. Cultured cells yielded isolated CD4+ T cells after 10 days. Everyone in the study got two shots of either the BNT162b2 or mRNA-1273 vaccine. Some clones are missing from TCRdb's copy, which holds only in-frame ones; the method was immunoSEQ multiplex PCR. The sample shows some 40,000 clones, around two thirds of them seen only once. Antigens for these TCRs are unknown. This specimen consisted of CD4+ T cells from PBMCs cultured without peptide, obtained after COVID-19 vaccination. The source of these receptors is a human donor who received a COVID-19 vaccine.

The rearrangement uses TRBV28 and TRBJ1-2; D is possibly TRBD1 (6 bases). The germline V gene encodes CDR1 MDHEN and CDR2 SYDVKM. The V end was cut by 7 bases, the J end by 4 bases, with 19 bases between. This CDR3 contains 15 residues. For the CDR3, the DNA is TGTGCCAGCACCCGCTCGACGCAGGGGACCTATGGCTACACCTTC. Protein: CASTRSTQGTYGYTF.

Here the CDR3 reads CASSQDPGQVQFF. The CDR3 nucleotides are TGTGCCAGCAGCCAAGATCCAGGACAGGTGCAGTTCTTC. The chain carries TRBV3-1 (or the pseudogene TRBV3-2) and TRBJ2-1; 7 nucleotides agree with TRBD1. The J segment lost 12 bases and the V segment lost 0 bases, leaving 5 bases of the junction unmatched. The germline V gene encodes CDR1 LGHDT and CDR2 YNNKEL (reference sequence). The CDR3 totals 13 residues.

This clone was observed a few times. The gene calls are TRBV30 and TRBJ1-5, with D tentatively TRBD1 (6 bases). The CDR3 has 17 residues. Germline V gives CDR1 GTSNPN, CDR2 SVGIG (reference sequence). The V and J ends lost 0 bases and 4 bases respectively, with 19 bases between them. CDR3 amino acids: CAWSVRGAALRNQPQHF. The DNA for the CDR3 is TGTGCCTGGAGTGTACGGGGGGCGGCTCTAAGGAATCAGCCCCAGCATTTT.

The chain is built from TRBV6-4 and TRBJ1-6, with 7 nucleotides matching TRBD1. The CDR3 contains 14 residues. V dropped 5 bases and J dropped 7; count of bases not matched to a gene: 5. CDR1 MRHNA and CDR2 SNTAGT come from the germline V gene. For the CDR3, the DNA is TGTGCCAGCAGTCCCGGGACAGTGAATTCACCCCTCCACTTT. Translated, it gives CASSPGTVNSPLHF.

The V call is TRBV3-1 (or the pseudogene TRBV3-2), the J call TRBJ1-5; D remains ambiguous. Trimming pared 0 bases from V and 9 bases from J, leaving 9 bases between. The germline V gene has CDR1 LGHDT and CDR2 YNNKEL (reference sequence). The CDR3 sequence is 13 residues long. The CDR3 spells CASSQDPIRPQHF. The CDR3 DNA is TGTGCCAGCAGCCAAGACCCGATTCGGCCCCAGCATTTT.

V is TRBV7-9 and J is TRBJ2-3; 8 nucleotides agree with TRBD1. The germline V gene has CDR1 SEHNR and CDR2 FQNEAQ (reference sequence). CDR3 size: 14 residues. J was trimmed by 4 bases and V by 5 bases; bases with no gene match: 5. The DNA for the CDR3 is TGTGCCAGCAGCAAGCGACAGGGGTCAGATACGCAGTATTTT. Its protein product is CASSKRQGSDTQYF.

The genes are TRBV9 and TRBJ2-5, with a tentative D call TRBD2 (6 bases). This CDR3 spans 15 amino acids. Germline-derived CDR1 and CDR2 are SGDLS and YYNGEE. V dropped 0 bases and J dropped 1 base, with 10 bases sitting between them. CDR3 loop: CASSVGGGPQETQYF. CDR3 nucleotides: TGTGCCAGCAGCGTAGGCGGAGGGCCCCAAGAGACCCAGTACTTC. The whole variable domain, remainder taken from reference TRBV9 and TRBJ2-5, is DSGVTQTPKHLITATGQRVTLRCSPRSGDLSVYWYQQSLDQGLQFLIQYYNGEERAKGNILERFSAQQFPDLHSELNLSSLELGDSALYFCASSVGGGPQETQYFGPGTRLLVL.

This clone was detected only a few times. The V and J genes are TRBV3-1 (or the pseudogene TRBV3-2) and TRBJ2-7; D remains unclear. Germline CDR1 is LGHDT and CDR2 is YNNKEL (reference sequence). The CDR3 spans 15 residues. V was pared by 0 bases and J by 6 bases, with 15 bases between. The CDR3 sequence: CASSQELGHLSEQYF. The DNA for the CDR3 is TGTGCCAGCAGCCAAGAGTTAGGCCACCTCTCCGAGCAGTACTTC.

By share of the sample, this clone is medium-sized. The chain joins TRBV2 to TRBJ2-7; a weak D match, TRBD2 (5 bases). Germline V gene lookup returns CDR1 SNHLY and CDR2 FYNNEI. The CDR3 is 13 residues long. Trimming removed 3 bases from V and 6 bases from J, with 12 bases in between. This chain's CDR3 is CASSDVGRAEQYF. CDR3 nucleotide sequence: TGTGCCAGCAGTGACGTAGGGCGGGCCGAGCAGTACTTC.